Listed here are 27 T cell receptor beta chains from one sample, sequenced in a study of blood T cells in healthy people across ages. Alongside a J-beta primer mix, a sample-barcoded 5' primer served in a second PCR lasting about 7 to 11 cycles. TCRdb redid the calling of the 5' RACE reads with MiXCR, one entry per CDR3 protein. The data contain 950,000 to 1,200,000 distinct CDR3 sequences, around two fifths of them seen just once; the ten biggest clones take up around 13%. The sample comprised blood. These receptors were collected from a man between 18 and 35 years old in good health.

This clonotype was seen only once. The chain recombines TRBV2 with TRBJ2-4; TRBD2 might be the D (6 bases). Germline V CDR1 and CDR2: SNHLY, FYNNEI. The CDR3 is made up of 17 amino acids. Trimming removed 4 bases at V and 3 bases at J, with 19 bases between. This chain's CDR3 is CASSAGGGETHKNIQYF. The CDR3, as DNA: TGTGCCAGCAGTGCCGGCGGAGGGGAGACCCACAAAAACATTCAGTACTTC.

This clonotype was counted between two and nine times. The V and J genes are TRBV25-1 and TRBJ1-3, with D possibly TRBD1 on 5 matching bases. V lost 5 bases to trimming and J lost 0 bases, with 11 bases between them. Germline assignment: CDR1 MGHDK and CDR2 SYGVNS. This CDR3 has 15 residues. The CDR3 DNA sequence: TGTGCCAGCAGTCGAACAGGAGACTCTGGAAACACCATATATTTT. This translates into CASSRTGDSGNTIYF.

The CDR3 DNA reads as TGTGCCAGCAGCGAACCTGGAAACGAGCAGTACTTC. Residues: CASSEPGNEQYF. The chain couples TRBV7-9 to TRBJ2-5; no reliable D call. Gene TRBJ2-7 matches the end of the DNA better, so the J call may be wrong. The CDR3 consists of 12 residues. Germline CDR1 and CDR2: SEHNR and FQNEAQ (reference sequence).

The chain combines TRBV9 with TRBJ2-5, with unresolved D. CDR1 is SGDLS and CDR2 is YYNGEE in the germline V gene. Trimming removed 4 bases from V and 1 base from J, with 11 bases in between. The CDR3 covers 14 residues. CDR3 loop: CASSPDGFQETQYF. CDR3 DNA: TGTGCCAGCAGCCCTGACGGTTTCCAAGAGACCCAGTACTTC. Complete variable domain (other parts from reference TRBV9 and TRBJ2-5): DSGVTQTPKHLITATGQRVTLRCSPRSGDLSVYWYQQSLDQGLQFLIQYYNGEERAKGNILERFSAQQFPDLHSELNLSSLELGDSALYFCASSPDGFQETQYFGPGTRLLVL.

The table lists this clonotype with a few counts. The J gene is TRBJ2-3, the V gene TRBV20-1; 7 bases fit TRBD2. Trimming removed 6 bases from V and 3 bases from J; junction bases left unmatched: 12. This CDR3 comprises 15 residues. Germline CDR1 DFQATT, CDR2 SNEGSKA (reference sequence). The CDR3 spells CSAPGEGIKTDTQYF. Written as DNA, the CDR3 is TGCAGTGCCCCTGGGGAGGGGATAAAAACAGATACGCAGTATTTT.

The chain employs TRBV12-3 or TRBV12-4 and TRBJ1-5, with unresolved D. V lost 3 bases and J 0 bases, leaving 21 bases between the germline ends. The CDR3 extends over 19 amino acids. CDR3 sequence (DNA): TGTGCCAGCAGTTTTGGATATTGGGCAGAACCCGATAGCAATCAGCCCCAGCATTTT. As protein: CASSFGYWAEPDSNQPQHF.

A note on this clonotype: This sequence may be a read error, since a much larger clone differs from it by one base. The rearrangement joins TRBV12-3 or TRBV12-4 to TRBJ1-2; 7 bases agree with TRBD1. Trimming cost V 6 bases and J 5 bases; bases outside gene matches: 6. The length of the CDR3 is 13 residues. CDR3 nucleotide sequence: TGTGCCAGCAGCCCCACGACAGGGTATGGCTACACCTTC. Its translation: CASSPTTGYGYTF.

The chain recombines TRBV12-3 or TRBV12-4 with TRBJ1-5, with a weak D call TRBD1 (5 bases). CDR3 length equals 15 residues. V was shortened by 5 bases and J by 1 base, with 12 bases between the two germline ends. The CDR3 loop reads CASSKSGGSNQPQHF. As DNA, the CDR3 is TGTGCCAGCAGTAAGTCCGGGGGGAGCAATCAGCCCCAGCATTTT.

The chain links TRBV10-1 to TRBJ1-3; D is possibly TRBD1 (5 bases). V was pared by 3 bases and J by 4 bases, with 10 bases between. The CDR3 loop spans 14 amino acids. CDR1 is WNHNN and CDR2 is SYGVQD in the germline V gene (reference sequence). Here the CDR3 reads CASSDGAVGNTIYF. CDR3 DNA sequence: TGCGCCAGCAGTGATGGGGCGGTCGGAAACACCATATATTTT.

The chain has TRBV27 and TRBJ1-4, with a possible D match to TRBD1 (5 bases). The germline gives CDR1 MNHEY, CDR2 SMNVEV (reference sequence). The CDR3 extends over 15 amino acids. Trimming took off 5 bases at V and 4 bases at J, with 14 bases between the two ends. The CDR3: CASSLTRGYNEKLFF. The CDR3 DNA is TGTGCCAGCAGTCTGACGAGGGGATATAATGAAAAACTGTTTTTT. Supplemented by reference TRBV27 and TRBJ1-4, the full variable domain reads EAQVTQNPRYLITVTGKKLTVTCSQNMNHEYMSWYRQDPGLGLRQIYYSMNVEVTDKGDVPEGYKVSRKEKRNFPLILESPSPNQTSLYFCASSLTRGYNEKLFFGSGTQLSVL.

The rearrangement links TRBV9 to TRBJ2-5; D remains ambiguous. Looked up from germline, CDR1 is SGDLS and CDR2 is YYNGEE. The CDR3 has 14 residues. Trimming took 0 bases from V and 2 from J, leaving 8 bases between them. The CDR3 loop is CASSVAPEQETQYF. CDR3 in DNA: TGTGCCAGCAGCGTAGCCCCAGAACAAGAGACCCAGTACTTC.

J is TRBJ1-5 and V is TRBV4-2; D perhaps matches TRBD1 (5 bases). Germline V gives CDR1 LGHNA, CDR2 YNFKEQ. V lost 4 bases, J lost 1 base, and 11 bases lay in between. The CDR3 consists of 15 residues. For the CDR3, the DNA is TGTGCCAGCAGCCCCCATGACAGAAGCAATCAGCCCCAGCATTTT. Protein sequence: CASSPHDRSNQPQHF.

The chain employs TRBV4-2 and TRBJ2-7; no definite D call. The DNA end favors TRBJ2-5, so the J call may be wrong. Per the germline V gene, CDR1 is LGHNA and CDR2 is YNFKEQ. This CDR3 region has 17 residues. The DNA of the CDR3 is TGTGCCAGCAGCCAAGAATCCCGGGCCGGCAATGGGGAGACCCAGTACTTC. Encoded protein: CASSQESRAGNGETQYF.

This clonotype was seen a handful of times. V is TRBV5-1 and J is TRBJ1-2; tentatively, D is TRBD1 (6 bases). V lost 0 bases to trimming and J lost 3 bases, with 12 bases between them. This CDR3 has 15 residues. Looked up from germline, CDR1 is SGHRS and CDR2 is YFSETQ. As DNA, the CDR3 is TGCGCCAGCAGCTTGGAACGGGGGCTAGACTATGGCTACACCTTC. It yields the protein CASSLERGLDYGYTF.

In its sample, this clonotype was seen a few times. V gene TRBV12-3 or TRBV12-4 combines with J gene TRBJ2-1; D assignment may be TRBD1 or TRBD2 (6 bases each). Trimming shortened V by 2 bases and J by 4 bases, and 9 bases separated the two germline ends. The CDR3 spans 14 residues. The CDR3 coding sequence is TGTGCCAGCAGTTTAAGGAGGGGGTACAATGAGCAGTTCTTC. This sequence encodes CASSLRRGYNEQFF.

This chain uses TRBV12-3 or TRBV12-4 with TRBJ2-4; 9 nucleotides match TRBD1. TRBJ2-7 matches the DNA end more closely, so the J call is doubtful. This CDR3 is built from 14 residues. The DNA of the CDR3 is TGTGCCGGCACCCTGGGACAGGGAGGGGTCGAGCAGTACTTC. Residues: CAGTLGQGGVEQYF.

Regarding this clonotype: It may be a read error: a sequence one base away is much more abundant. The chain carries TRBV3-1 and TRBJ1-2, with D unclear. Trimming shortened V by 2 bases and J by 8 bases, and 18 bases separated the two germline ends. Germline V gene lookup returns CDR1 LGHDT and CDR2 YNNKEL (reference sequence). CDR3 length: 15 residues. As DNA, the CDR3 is TGTGCCAGCAGCCAAATGGCCGGCTCGACTGACGGCTACACCTTC. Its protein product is CASSQMAGSTDGYTF.

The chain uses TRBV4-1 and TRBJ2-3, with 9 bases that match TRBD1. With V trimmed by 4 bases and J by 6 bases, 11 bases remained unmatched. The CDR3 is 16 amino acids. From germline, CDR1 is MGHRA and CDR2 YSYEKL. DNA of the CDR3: TGCGCCAGCAGCCTATTTGGGACAGGGAGTTCCGATACGCAGTATTTT. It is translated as CASSLFGTGSSDTQYF.

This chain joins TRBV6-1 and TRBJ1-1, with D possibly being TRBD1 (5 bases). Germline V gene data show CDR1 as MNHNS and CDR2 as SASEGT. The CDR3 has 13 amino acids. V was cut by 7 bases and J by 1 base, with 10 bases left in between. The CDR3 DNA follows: TGTGCCAGCATTGCAGGGCGGAACACTGAAGCTTTCTTT. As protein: CASIAGRNTEAFF.

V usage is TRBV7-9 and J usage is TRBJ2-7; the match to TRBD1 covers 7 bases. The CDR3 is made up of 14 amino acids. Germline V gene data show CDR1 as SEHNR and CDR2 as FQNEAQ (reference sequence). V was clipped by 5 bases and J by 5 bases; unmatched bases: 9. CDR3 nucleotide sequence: TGTGCCAGCAGCCCTCAGACAGGGCTTAACGAGCAGTACTTC. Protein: CASSPQTGLNEQYF.

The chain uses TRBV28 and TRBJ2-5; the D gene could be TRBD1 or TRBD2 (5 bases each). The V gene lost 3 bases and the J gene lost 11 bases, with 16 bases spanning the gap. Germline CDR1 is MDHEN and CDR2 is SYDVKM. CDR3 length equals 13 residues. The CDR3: CASSFSGKEEQYF. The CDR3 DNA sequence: TGTGCCAGCAGTTTTTCAGGGAAGGAGGAGCAGTACTTC. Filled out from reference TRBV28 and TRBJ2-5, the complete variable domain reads DVKVTQSSRYLVKRTGEKVFLECVQDMDHENMFWYRQDPGLGLRLIYFSYDVKMKEKGDIPEGYSVSREKKERFSLILESASTNQTSMYLCASSFSGKEEQYFGPGTRLLVL.

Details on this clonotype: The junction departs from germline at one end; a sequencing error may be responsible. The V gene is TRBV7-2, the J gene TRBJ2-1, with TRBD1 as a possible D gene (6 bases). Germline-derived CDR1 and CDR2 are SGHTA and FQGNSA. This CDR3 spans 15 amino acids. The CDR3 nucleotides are TGTGCCAGTAGCTACGGACAGATGCCCTACAATGAGCAGTTCTTC. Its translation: CASSYGQMPYNEQFF. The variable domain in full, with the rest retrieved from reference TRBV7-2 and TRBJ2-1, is GAGVSQSPSNKVTEKGKDVELRCDPISGHTALYWYRQSLGQGLEFLIYFQGNSAPDKSGLPSDRFSAERTGGSVSTLTIQRTQQEDSAVYLCASSYGQMPYNEQFFGPGTRLTVL.

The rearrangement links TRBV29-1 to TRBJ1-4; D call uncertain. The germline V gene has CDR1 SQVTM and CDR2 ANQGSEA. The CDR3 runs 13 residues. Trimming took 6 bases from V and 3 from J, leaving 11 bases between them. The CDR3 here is CSVRTLANEKLFF. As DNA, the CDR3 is TGCAGCGTGAGGACTCTGGCTAATGAAAAACTGTTTTTT.

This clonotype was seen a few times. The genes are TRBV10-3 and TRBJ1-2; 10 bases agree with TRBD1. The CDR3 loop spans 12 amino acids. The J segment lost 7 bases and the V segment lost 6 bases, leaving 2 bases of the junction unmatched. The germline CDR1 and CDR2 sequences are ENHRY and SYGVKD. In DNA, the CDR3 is TGTGCCATCAGGACAGGGGGCCTTGGCTACACCTTC. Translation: CAIRTGGLGYTF.

The CDR3 nucleotides read TGCGCCAGCAGCCGATCGCTCCTTGTTCTGCAGGGGTTAAGCAATGAGCAGTTCTTC. This translates into CASSRSLLVLQGLSNEQFF. V gene TRBV4-3 combines with J gene TRBJ2-1; D is possibly TRBD1 (6 bases). The CDR3 has 19 residues. Germline values: CDR1 LGHNA, CDR2 YSLEER. Trimming took off 4 bases at V and 6 bases at J, with 28 bases between the two ends.

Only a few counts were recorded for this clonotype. CDR3 nucleotides: TGCAGCGTCCGCGACAGAGATCAGCCCCAGCATTTT. Its protein product is CSVRDRDQPQHF. V and J are TRBV29-1 and TRBJ1-5, with D perhaps TRBD1 (5 bases). V lost 6 bases to trimming and J lost 5 bases, with 11 bases between them. CDR1 is SQVTM and CDR2 is ANQGSEA in the germline V gene. CDR3 length equals 12 residues.

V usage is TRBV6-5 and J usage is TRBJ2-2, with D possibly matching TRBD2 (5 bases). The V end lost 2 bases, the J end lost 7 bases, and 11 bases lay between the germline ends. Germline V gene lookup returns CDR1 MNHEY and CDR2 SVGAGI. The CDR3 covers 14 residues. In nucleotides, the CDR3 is TGTGCCAGCAGTTACGAGGGTTTCGGCGGGGAGCTGTTTTTT. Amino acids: CASSYEGFGGELFF.